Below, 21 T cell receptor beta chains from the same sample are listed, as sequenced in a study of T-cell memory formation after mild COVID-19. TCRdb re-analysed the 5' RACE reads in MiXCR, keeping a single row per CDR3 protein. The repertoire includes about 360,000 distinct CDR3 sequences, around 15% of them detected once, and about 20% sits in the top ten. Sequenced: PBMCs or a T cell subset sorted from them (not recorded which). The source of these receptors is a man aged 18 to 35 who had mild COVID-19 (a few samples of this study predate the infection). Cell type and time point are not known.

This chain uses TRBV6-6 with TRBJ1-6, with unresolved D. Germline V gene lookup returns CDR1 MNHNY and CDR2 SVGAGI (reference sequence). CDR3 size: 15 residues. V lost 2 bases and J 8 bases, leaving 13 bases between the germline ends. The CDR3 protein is CASSYERWWHSPLHF. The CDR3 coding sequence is TGTGCCAGCAGTTACGAGCGCTGGTGGCATTCACCCCTCCACTTT.

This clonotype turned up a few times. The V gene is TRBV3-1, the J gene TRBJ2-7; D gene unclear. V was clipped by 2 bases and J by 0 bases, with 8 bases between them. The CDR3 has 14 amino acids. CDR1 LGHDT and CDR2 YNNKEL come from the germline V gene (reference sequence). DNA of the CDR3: TGTGCCAGCAGCCAACCAGAGAGCTCCTACGAGCAGTACTTC. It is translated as CASSQPESSYEQYF.

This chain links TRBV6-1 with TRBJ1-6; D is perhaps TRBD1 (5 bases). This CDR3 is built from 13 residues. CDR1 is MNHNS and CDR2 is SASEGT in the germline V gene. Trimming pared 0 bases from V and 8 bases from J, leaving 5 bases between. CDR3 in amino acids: CASSEAGDSPLHF. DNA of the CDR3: TGTGCCAGCAGTGAAGCGGGGGATTCACCCCTCCACTTT.

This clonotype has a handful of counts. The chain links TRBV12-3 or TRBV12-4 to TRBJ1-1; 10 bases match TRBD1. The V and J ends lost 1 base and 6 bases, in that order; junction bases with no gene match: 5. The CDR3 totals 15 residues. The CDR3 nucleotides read TGTGCCAGCAGTTTAGGGACAGGGGGGCCTTCTGAAGCTTTCTTT. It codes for CASSLGTGGPSEAFF.

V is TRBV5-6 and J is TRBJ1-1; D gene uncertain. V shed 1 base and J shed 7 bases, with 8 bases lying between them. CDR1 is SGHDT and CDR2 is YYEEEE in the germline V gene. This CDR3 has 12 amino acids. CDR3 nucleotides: TGTGCCAGCAGCTTGTACGGGTTTGAAGCTTTCTTT. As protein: CASSLYGFEAFF.

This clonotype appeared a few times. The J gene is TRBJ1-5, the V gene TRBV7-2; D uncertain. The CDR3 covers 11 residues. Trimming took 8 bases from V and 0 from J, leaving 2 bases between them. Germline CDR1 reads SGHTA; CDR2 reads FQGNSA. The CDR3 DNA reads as TGTGCCAGCGGTAGCAATCAGCCCCAGCATTTT. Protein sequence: CASGSNQPQHF.

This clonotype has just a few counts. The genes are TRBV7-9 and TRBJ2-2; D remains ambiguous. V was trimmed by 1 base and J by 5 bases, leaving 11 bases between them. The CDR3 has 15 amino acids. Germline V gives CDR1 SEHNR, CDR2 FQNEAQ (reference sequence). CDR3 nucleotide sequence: TGTGCCAGCAGCTTAGAAGCATCGGCGACCGGGGAGCTGTTTTTT. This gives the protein CASSLEASATGELFF.

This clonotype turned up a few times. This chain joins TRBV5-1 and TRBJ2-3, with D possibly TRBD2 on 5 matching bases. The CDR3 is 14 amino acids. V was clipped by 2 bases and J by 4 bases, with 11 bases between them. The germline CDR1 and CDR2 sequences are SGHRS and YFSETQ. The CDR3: CASSFRRGADTQYF. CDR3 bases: TGCGCCAGCAGCTTTAGACGGGGAGCAGATACGCAGTATTTT. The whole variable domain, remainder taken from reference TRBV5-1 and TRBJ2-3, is KAGVTQTPRYLIKTRGQQVTLSCSPISGHRSVSWYQQTPGQGLQFLFEYFSETQRNKGNFPGRFSGRQFSNSRSEMNVSTLELGDSALYLCASSFRRGADTQYFGPGTRLTVL.

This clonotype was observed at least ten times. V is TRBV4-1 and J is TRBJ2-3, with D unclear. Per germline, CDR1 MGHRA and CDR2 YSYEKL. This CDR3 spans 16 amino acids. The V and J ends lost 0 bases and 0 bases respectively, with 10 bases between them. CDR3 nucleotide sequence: TGCGCCAGCAGCCAAGAGTCGTACCCCAGCACAGATACGCAGTATTTT. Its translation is CASSQESYPSTDTQYF.

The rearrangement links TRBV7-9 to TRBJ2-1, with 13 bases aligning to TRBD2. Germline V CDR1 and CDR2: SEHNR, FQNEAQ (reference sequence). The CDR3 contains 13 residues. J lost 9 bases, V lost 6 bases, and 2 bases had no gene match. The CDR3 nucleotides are TGTGCCAGCAGAACTAGCGGGGGGGGTGAGCAGTTCTTC. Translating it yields CASRTSGGGEQFF.

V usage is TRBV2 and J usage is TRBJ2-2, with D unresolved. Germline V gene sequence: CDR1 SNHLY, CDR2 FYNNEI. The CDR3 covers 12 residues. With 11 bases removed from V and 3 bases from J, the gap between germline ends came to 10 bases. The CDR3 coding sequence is TGTGCCGGCGGCGGATACACCGGGGAGCTGTTTTTT. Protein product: CAGGGYTGELFF.

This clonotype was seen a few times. DNA of the CDR3: TGTGCCATCAGTGAGTCGACTATGCAGGGACAGAAAAACATTCAGTACTTC. Protein: CAISESTMQGQKNIQYF. This rearrangement joins TRBV10-3 to TRBJ2-4, with 7 bases aligning to TRBD1. This CDR3 is 17 amino acids long. V trimming: 0 bases; J trimming: 4 bases; junction bases outside the gene matches: 9. From germline, CDR1 is ENHRY and CDR2 SYGVKD.

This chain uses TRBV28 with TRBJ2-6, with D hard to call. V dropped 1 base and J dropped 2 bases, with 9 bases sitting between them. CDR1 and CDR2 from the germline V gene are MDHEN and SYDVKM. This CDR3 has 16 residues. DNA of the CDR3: TGTGCCAGCAGTTTATTAGGTGTTACTGGGGCCAACGTCCTGACTTTC. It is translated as CASSLLGVTGANVLTF.

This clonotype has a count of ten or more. The CDR3 spells CASSPLQGAQDEQFF. As DNA, the CDR3 is TGTGCCAGCTCACCCCTTCAGGGGGCGCAGGATGAGCAGTTCTTC. This rearrangement joins TRBV18 to TRBJ2-1; 8 nucleotides match TRBD1. The CDR3 has 15 amino acids. The trim removed 3 bases at V and 8 bases at J, leaving 9 bases unmatched. Per germline, CDR1 KGHSH and CDR2 LQKENI.

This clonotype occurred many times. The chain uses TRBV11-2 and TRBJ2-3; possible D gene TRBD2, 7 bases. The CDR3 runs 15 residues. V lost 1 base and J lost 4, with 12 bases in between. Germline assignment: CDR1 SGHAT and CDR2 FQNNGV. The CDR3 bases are TGTGCCAGCAGCTTAGTCCGGGGGGCGTCAGATACGCAGTATTTT. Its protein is CASSLVRGASDTQYF.

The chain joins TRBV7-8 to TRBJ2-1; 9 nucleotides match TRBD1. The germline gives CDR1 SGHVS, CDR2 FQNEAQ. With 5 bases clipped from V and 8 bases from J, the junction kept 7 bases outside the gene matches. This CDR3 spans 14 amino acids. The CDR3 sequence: CASSPTGGFYEQFF. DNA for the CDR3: TGTGCCAGCAGCCCTACAGGGGGCTTCTATGAGCAGTTCTTC.

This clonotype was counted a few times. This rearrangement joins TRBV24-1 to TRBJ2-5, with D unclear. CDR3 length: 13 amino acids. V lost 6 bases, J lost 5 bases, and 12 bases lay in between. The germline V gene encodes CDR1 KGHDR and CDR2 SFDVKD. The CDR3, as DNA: TGTGCCACCAGTTCCGGGCCTGAGGAGACCCAGTACTTC. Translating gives CATSSGPEETQYF.

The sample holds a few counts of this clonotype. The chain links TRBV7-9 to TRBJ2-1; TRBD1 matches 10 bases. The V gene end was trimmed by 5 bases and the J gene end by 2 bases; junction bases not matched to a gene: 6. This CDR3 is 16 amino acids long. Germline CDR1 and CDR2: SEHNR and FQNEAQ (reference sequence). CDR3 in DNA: TGTGCCAGCAGCCTACTAGGACAGGGGGCCTACAATGAGCAGTTCTTC. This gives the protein CASSLLGQGAYNEQFF.

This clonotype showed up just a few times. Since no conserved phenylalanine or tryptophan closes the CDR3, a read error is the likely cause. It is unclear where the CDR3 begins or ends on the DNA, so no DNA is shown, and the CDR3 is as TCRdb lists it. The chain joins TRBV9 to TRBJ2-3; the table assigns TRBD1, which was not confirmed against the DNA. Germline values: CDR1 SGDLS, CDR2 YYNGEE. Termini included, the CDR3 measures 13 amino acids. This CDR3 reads CASSDPGQGAKGS.

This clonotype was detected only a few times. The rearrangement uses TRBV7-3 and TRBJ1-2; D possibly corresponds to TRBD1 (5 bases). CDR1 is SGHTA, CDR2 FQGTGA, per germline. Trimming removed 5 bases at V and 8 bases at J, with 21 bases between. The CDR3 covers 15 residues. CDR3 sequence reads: CASSPWGGLGLGYTF. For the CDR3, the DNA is TGTGCCAGCAGCCCCTGGGGGGGGTTAGGCCTAGGCTACACCTTC.

The CDR3 here is CASGEQGFTEAFF. The CDR3 nucleotides read TGTGCCAGCGGGGAACAGGGGTTCACTGAAGCTTTCTTT. This rearrangement joins TRBV6-1 to TRBJ1-1; TRBD1 matches at 7 bases. Germline values: CDR1 MNHNS, CDR2 SASEGT. This CDR3 has 13 amino acids. V gave up 8 bases and J gave up 4 bases; unmatched junction bases: 7.